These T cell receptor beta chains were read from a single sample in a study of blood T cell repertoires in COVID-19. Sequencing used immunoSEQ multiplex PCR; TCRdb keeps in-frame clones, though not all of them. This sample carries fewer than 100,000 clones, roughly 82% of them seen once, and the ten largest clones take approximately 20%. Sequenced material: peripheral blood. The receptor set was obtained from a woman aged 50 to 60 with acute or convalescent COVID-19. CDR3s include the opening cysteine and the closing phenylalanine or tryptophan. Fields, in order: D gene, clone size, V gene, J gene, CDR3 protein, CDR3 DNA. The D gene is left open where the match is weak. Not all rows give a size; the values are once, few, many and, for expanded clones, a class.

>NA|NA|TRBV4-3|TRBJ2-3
CASSQVTGGTQYF
TGCGCCAGCAGCCAAGTGACAGGCGGCACGCAGTATTTT
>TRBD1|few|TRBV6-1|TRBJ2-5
CASSEAGQGIQETQYF
TGTGCCAGCAGTGAAGCGGGACAGGGCATACAAGAGACCCAGTACTTC
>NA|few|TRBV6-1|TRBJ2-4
CASSKDPAGAKNIQYF
TGTGCCAGCAGTAAAGACCCAGCGGGAGCCAAAAACATTCAGTACTTC
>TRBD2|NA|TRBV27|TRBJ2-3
CASGRLASTDTQYF
TGTGCCAGCGGCAGACTAGCCAGCACAGATACGCAGTATTTT
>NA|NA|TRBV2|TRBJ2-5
CASRLTLTGPKETQYF
TGTGCCAGCAGGCTCACCCTGACAGGACCAAAAGAGACCCAGTACTTC
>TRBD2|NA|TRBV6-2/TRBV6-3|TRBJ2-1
CASSWGGTSGIYEQFF
TGTGCCAGCAGTTGGGGCGGGACTAGCGGGATCTATGAGCAGTTCTTC
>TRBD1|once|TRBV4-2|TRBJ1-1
CASSQERPAGGTEAFF
TGTGCCAGCAGCCAAGAACGGCCGGCAGGGGGCACTGAAGCTTTCTTT
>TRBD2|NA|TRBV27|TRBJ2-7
CAIVSGGEQYF
TGTGCCATCGTATCGGGGGGCGAGCAGTACTTC
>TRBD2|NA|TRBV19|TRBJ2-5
CASSIGLDVTQYF
TGTGCCAGTAGTATCGGACTAGACGTGACCCAGTACTTC
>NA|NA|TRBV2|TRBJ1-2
CAAVGQAFSGGYTF
TGTGCCGCGGTAGGTCAGGCCTTTAGCGGCGGCTACACCTTC
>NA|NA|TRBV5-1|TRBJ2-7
CASSLQETPYEQYF
TGCGCCAGCAGCTTACAAGAGACTCCCTACGAGCAGTACTTC
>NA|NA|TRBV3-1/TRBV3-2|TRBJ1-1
CASSRQGSNTEAFF
TGTGCCAGCAGCCGCCAGGGATCAAACACTGAAGCTTTCTTT
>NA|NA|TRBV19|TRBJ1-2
CASSPLPPGRYGYTF
TGTGCCAGTAGTCCCTTACCACCAGGTCGCTATGGCTACACCTTC
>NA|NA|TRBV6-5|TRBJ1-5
CGQVCNSNQPQHF
TGTGGACAGGTATGTAATAGCAATCAGCCCCAGCATTTT
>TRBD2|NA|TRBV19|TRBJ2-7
CASSIAGAGNEQYF
TGTGCCAGTAGTATAGCGGGAGCGGGGAACGAGCAGTACTTC
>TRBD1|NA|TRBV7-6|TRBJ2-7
CASSLTTGGTYEQYF
TGTGCCAGCAGCTTGACAACAGGGGGTACCTACGAGCAGTACTTC
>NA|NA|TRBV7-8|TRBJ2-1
CASSGTGSAYNEQFF
TGTGCCAGCAGCGGAACCGGGAGCGCCTACAATGAGCAGTTCTTC
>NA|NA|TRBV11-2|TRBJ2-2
CASSLFGPGELFF
TGTGCCAGCAGCCTCTTCGGTCCCGGGGAGCTGTTTTTT
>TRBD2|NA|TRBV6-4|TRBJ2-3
CASSEVSGGGTDTQYF
TGTGCCAGCAGTGAGGTTAGCGGGGGAGGCACAGATACGCAGTATTTT
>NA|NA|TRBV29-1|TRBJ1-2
CSYLRAGYGYTF
TGCAGCTACCTTAGGGCAGGGTATGGCTACACCTTC
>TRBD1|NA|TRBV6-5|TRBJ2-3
CASSYPGTGGTQYF
TGTGCCAGCAGTTACCCTGGGACAGGAGGTACGCAGTATTTT
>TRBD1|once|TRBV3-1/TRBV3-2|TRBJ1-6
CASSPDRVKTSPLHF
TGTGCCAGCAGCCCCGACAGGGTAAAGACTTCACCCCTCCACTTT
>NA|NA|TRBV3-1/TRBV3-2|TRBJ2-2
CASSQWTVIGELFF
TGTGCCAGCAGCCAATGGACAGTGATCGGGGAGCTGTTTTTT
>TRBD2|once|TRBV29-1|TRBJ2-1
CSVVGVAGVGDEQFF
TGCAGCGTTGTAGGGGTAGCGGGAGTAGGGGATGAGCAGTTCTTC
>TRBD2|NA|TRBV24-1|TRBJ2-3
CATSERTSGKATDTQYF
TGTGCCACCAGTGAACGGACTAGCGGGAAGGCCACAGATACGCAGTATTTT
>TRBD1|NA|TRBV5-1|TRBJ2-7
CASSPGQGFGYEQYF
TGCGCCAGCAGCCCGGGACAGGGGTTCGGTTACGAGCAGTACTTC
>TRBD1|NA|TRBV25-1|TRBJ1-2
CASSDGTGTNYGYTF
TGTGCCAGCAGTGACGGGACAGGGACCAACTATGGCTACACCTTC
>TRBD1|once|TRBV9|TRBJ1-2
CASSAPGQIFGYTF
TGTGCCAGCAGCGCCCCGGGACAGATCTTTGGCTACACCTTC
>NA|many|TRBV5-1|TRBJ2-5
CASSFGGSLVETQYF
TGCGCCAGCAGCTTCGGAGGGTCCCTAGTTGAGACCCAGTACTTC
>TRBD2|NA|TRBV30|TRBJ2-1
CAWSSEREGLSRQFF
TGTGCCTGGAGTAGTGAGCGGGAGGGCCTAAGTCGGCAGTTCTTC
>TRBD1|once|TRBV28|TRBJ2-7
CASSIRTGSYEQYF
TGTGCCAGCAGTATCAGGACAGGGAGCTACGAGCAGTACTTC
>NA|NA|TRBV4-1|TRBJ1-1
CASSRRGFRDTEAFF
TGCGCCAGCAGCCGCCGGGGGTTTAGGGACACTGAAGCTTTCTTT
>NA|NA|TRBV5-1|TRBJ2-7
CASTSGWGSTYEQYF
TGCGCCAGCACCTCGGGTTGGGGCAGTACCTACGAGCAGTACTTC
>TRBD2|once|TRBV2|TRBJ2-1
CASTTTSGRVGDEQFF
TGTGCCAGCACCACGACTAGCGGGAGGGTGGGGGATGAGCAGTTCTTC
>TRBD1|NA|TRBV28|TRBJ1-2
CASSLPIPAGQYPGYTF
TGTGCCAGCAGTTTACCCATACCGGCGGGACAGTACCCAGGCTACACCTTC
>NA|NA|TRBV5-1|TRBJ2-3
CASSSGTDTQYF
TGCGCCAGCAGCTCCGGGACAGATACGCAGTATTTT
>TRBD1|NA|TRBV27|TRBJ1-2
CASRDRLNEGYTF
TGTGCCAGCAGGGACAGGCTCAATGAGGGCTACACCTTC
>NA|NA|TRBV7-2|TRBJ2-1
CASSPGRTAGNEQFF
TGTGCCAGCAGCCCAGGGAGGACCGCCGGCAATGAGCAGTTCTTC
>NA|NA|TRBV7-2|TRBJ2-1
CASSLGGSYNEQFF
TGTGCCAGCAGCTTGGGGGGCTCCTACAATGAGCAGTTCTTC
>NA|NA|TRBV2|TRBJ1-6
CASSRKQYNSPLHF
TGTGCCAGCAGTAGGAAACAGTATAATTCACCCCTCCACTTT